Presented here are 16 T cell receptor beta chains from one specimen sequenced in a study of CD8 T cells in Susac syndrome. RNA in amounts of roughly 0.5 to 1 ug was reverse transcribed with random hexamers. One entry per CDR3 protein results from TCRdb running MiXCR on the immunoSEQ multiplex PCR reads. Of about 200,000 distinct CDR3 sequences listed, roughly 96% were seen once; the top ten hold under 0.12%. Sequenced input: CD4+ T cells from PBMCs. All receptors derive from a human donor in good health.

The rearrangement links TRBV2 to TRBJ2-4, with D tentatively TRBD1 or TRBD2 (5 bases each). V lost 3 bases, J lost 7 bases, and 13 bases lay in between. CDR3 size: 14 residues. CDR1 is SNHLY, CDR2 FYNNEI, per germline. CDR3 sequence: CASSDTRWGNIQYF. DNA of the CDR3: TGTGCCAGCAGTGACACGCGGTGGGGGAACATTCAGTACTTC.

The chain is built from TRBV18 and TRBJ1-2; D gene ambiguous. Germline CDR1 KGHSH, CDR2 LQKENI. This CDR3 region has 14 residues. V lost 3 bases and J lost 4, with 12 bases in between. The CDR3 DNA follows: TGTGCCAGCTCACCGGGGATACGCAGCTATGGCTACACCTTC. This gives the protein CASSPGIRSYGYTF.

The chain employs TRBV4-1 and TRBJ2-2; 7 nucleotides match TRBD2. This CDR3 spans 16 amino acids. The J segment lost 1 base and the V segment lost 4 bases, leaving 6 bases of the junction unmatched. CDR1 and CDR2 (germline): MGHRA, YSYEKL. The CDR3 loop reads CASSPGSGENTGELFF. The CDR3 nucleotides are TGCGCCAGCAGCCCTGGAAGCGGGGAGAACACCGGGGAGCTGTTTTTT.

The rearrangement uses TRBV2 and TRBJ2-5; D not resolved. V lost 8 bases, J lost 3 bases, and 16 bases lay in between. The CDR3 is made up of 14 amino acids. The V gene's germline CDR1 is SNHLY and CDR2 FYNNEI. The CDR3 loop is CASCYAPNKETQYF. Written as DNA, the CDR3 is TGTGCCAGCTGTTATGCACCGAACAAAGAGACCCAGTACTTC.

The chain employs TRBV7-9 and TRBJ2-7; D gene unclear. This CDR3 comprises 13 residues. V lost 3 bases and J lost 5, with 11 bases in between. The germline gives CDR1 SEHNR, CDR2 FQNEAQ (reference sequence). The CDR3 DNA sequence: TGTGCCAGCAGCTTTGGCGCCACAGACGAGCAGTACGTC. Translated: CASSFGATDEQYV.

The chain has TRBV27 and TRBJ2-7; 8 nucleotides agree with TRBD2. The CDR3 is 13 residues long. The V gene end was trimmed by 5 bases and the J gene end by 7 bases; junction bases not matched to a gene: 7. Germline V gene sequence: CDR1 MNHEY, CDR2 SMNVEV (reference sequence). CDR3 DNA sequence: TGTGCCAGCAGTCTTACGGGAGGGGGGGAGCAGTACGTC. Translating it yields CASSLTGGGEQYV.

This clonotype appeared a single time. Because the CDR3's place on the DNA is in doubt, the DNA is left out and the CDR3 is given as listed by TCRdb. V usage is TRBV9 and J usage is TRBJ2-1; the DNA was not used to check the table's D call, TRBD2. Germline assignment: CDR1 SGDLS and CDR2 YYNGEE. The CDR3 spans 12 amino acids, including both terminal residues. CDR3 in amino acids: CASSVGGGSPFF.

The chain combines TRBV29-1 with TRBJ2-7; 7 bases are shared with TRBD1. Per the germline V gene, CDR1 is SQVTM and CDR2 is ANQGSEA. The CDR3 contains 15 residues. Trimming took 0 bases from V and 0 from J; bases not matched to a gene: 5. The CDR3 DNA sequence: TGCAGCGTTGAAGATTGGTGGGACAGCTCCTACGAGCAGTACGTC. It encodes CSVEDWWDSSYEQYV.

The chain links TRBV3-1 to TRBJ1-6; D unresolved. V dropped 1 base and J dropped 5 bases, with 3 bases sitting between them. This CDR3 contains 13 residues. Germline CDR1 LGHDT, CDR2 YNNKEL (reference sequence). CDR3 in amino acids: CASSQGDNSPLHF. The CDR3 DNA is TGTGCCAGCAGCCAAGGAGATAATTCACCCCTCCACTTT. The whole variable domain, filled in from reference TRBV3-1 and TRBJ1-6, reads DTAVSQTPKYLVTQMGNDKSIKCEQNLGHDTMYWYKQDSKKFLKIMFSYNNKELIINETVPNRFSPKSPDKAHLNLHINSLELGDSAVYFCASSQGDNSPLHFGNGTRLTVT.

This rearrangement joins TRBV3-1 to TRBJ2-7; D call uncertain. In germline, CDR1 is LGHDT, CDR2 YNNKEL (reference sequence). Trimming removed 1 base from V and 6 bases from J, with 10 bases in between. CDR3 size: 13 residues. The CDR3 protein is CASSQVPQSEQYF. CDR3 in DNA: TGTGCCAGCAGCCAAGTCCCACAGTCCGAGCAGTACTTC.

The V and J genes are TRBV29-1 and TRBJ2-2; TRBD2 agrees at 9 bases. J was trimmed by 0 bases and V by 4 bases; bases with no gene match: 9. Germline V gives CDR1 SQVTM, CDR2 ANQGSEA. CDR3 length: 17 residues. CDR3 residues: CSVVSSGSISNTGELFF. The CDR3 DNA follows: TGCAGCGTTGTCAGTAGCGGGAGCATCTCGAACACCGGGGAGCTGTTTTTT.

This chain uses TRBV2 with TRBJ1-2, with a tentative D call TRBD1 (6 bases). CDR3 size: 16 residues. V lost 3 bases, J lost 5 bases, and 19 bases lay in between. Germline V gene sequence: CDR1 SNHLY, CDR2 FYNNEI. DNA of the CDR3: TGTGCCAGCAGTGAGTCCGGACAGAGGGGATATTATGGCTACACCTTC. Translated, it gives CASSESGQRGYYGYTF.

The rearrangement uses TRBV20-1 and TRBJ2-1; 15 bases match TRBD2. J gave up 9 bases and V 6 bases, and 21 bases lay outside the gene matches. Per germline, CDR1 DFQATT and CDR2 SNEGSKA (reference sequence). CDR3 length equals 19 residues. The CDR3 sequence is CSALLGTSGGYGRTSEQFF. The CDR3 region has the DNA TGCAGTGCGCTACTCGGGACTAGCGGGGGGTATGGAAGAACCTCTGAGCAGTTCTTC.

V is TRBV25-1 and J is TRBJ2-3; the match to TRBD1 covers 7 bases. The germline gives CDR1 MGHDK, CDR2 SYGVNS. J lost 12 bases, V lost 3 bases, and 6 bases had no gene match. This CDR3 contains 12 residues. Here the CDR3 DNA reads TGTGCCAGCAGTGATCCGACAGGGAGTCAGTATTTT. Residues: CASSDPTGSQYF.

The V gene is TRBV15, the J gene TRBJ1-3; the D is unclear. This CDR3 contains 14 residues. Germline V gene data show CDR1 as LNHNV and CDR2 as YYDKDF (reference sequence). Between the trimmed V and J ends, which lost 0 bases and 8 bases, there was a span of 11 bases. In DNA, the CDR3 is TGTGCCACCAGCAGAGATCAAGGCGGGCACACCATATATTTT. This encodes CATSRDQGGHTIYF.

The chain employs TRBV4-3 and TRBJ2-5; 9 bases are shared with TRBD2. This CDR3 spans 16 amino acids. Germline V gives CDR1 LGHNA, CDR2 YSLEER. The V and J ends lost 0 bases and 4 bases, in that order; junction bases with no gene match: 6. The CDR3: CASSQEARGGRETQYF. In DNA form, the CDR3 reads TGCGCCAGCAGCCAAGAGGCGCGGGGGGGCAGAGAGACCCAGTACTTC.